These T cell receptor beta chains were read from a single sample in a study of T cell responses to AZD1222 COVID-19 vaccine. Some clones are missing from TCRdb's copy, which holds only in-frame ones; the method was immunoSEQ multiplex PCR. This table has roughly 140,000 clones, about 87% appearing once. Sequenced material: peripheral blood, taken on day 0 of AZD1222 vaccination. The receptors stem from an adult in good health. Each CDR3 is given with its conserved first and last residue. Fields, in order: CDR3 protein, CDR3 DNA, D gene, V gene, clone size, J gene. The D gene is left open where the match is weak. The size field is filled for only some rows; it gives once, few, many or a size class.

CDR3 protein: CASSLTGSGNQPQHF
CDR3 DNA: TGTGCCAGCAGCTTGACAGGGAGCGGCAATCAGCCCCAGCATTTT
D gene: NA
V gene: TRBV5-6
clone size: NA
J gene: TRBJ1-5

CDR3 protein: CASSVRRGYNEQFF
CDR3 DNA: TGTGCCAGCAGTGTAAGGCGAGGATACAATGAGCAGTTCTTC
D gene: NA
V gene: TRBV27
clone size: NA
J gene: TRBJ2-1

CDR3 protein: CASSIPSMTYQPQHF
CDR3 DNA: TGTGCCAGTAGTATCCCTTCGATGACGTATCAGCCCCAGCATTTT
D gene: NA
V gene: TRBV19
clone size: once
J gene: TRBJ1-5

CDR3 protein: CASSSHAGANVLTF
CDR3 DNA: TGTGCCAGCAGCTCCCATGCTGGGGCCAACGTCCTGACTTTC
D gene: NA
V gene: TRBV11-2
clone size: NA
J gene: TRBJ2-6

CDR3 protein: CSAGDTGPGYTF
CDR3 DNA: TGCAGCGCTGGGGATACGGGTCCGGGCTACACCTTC
D gene: NA
V gene: TRBV29-1
clone size: NA
J gene: TRBJ1-2

CDR3 protein: CASSIGINTGELFF
CDR3 DNA: TGTGCCAGTAGTATCGGCATCAACACCGGGGAGCTGTTTTTT
D gene: NA
V gene: TRBV19
clone size: NA
J gene: TRBJ2-2

CDR3 protein: CASTSLETQYF
CDR3 DNA: TGTGCCAGCACCTCGCTGGAGACCCAGTACTTC
D gene: NA
V gene: TRBV3-1/TRBV3-2
clone size: once
J gene: TRBJ2-5

CDR3 protein: CASSKALFVAGYAPVTDTQYF
CDR3 DNA: TGTGCCAGCAGCAAAGCGCTTTTTGTTGCGGGATACGCGCCCGTCACAGATACGCAGTATTTT
D gene: NA
V gene: TRBV21-1
clone size: NA
J gene: TRBJ2-3

CDR3 protein: CASRIPTTNDEQFF
CDR3 DNA: TGCGCCAGCAGAATACCCACAACGAACGATGAGCAGTTCTTC
D gene: NA
V gene: TRBV5-1
clone size: NA
J gene: TRBJ2-1

CDR3 protein: CASSLEAGAQHF
CDR3 DNA: TGTGCCAGCAGCTTGGAGGCAGGGGCCCAGCATTTT
D gene: NA
V gene: TRBV5-4
clone size: NA
J gene: TRBJ1-5

CDR3 protein: CASSQEFASGYTF
CDR3 DNA: TGTGCCAGCAGCCAAGAATTCGCCTCTGGCTACACCTTC
D gene: NA
V gene: TRBV14
clone size: NA
J gene: TRBJ1-2

CDR3 protein: CASSPGVGEQYF
CDR3 DNA: TGTGCCAGCAGCCCGGGTGTCGGTGAGCAGTACTTC
D gene: NA
V gene: TRBV5-4
clone size: NA
J gene: TRBJ2-7

CDR3 protein: CASSLVAGNEQFF
CDR3 DNA: TGTGCCAGCAGCTTAGTAGCCGGGAATGAGCAGTTCTTC
D gene: NA
V gene: TRBV7-2
clone size: NA
J gene: TRBJ2-1

CDR3 protein: CASSFGNEQFF
CDR3 DNA: TGTGCCAGCAGCTTCGGGAATGAGCAGTTCTTC
D gene: NA
V gene: TRBV13
clone size: few
J gene: TRBJ2-1

CDR3 protein: CASSIDLEPGQGSGGYTF
CDR3 DNA: TGTGCCAGTAGTATAGATTTAGAGCCGGGACAGGGCTCGGGCGGCTACACCTTC
D gene: TRBD1
V gene: TRBV19
clone size: NA
J gene: TRBJ1-2

CDR3 protein: CASSQAALGYTF
CDR3 DNA: TGTGCCAGCAGCCAAGCGGCGTTAGGCTACACCTTC
D gene: NA
V gene: TRBV14
clone size: NA
J gene: TRBJ1-2

CDR3 protein: CASSSTGGRTEAFF
CDR3 DNA: TGTGCCAGCAGTTCCACAGGGGGCCGCACTGAAGCTTTCTTT
D gene: TRBD1
V gene: TRBV6-5
clone size: once
J gene: TRBJ1-1

CDR3 protein: CASSLEIGSNYEQYF
CDR3 DNA: TGTGCCAGCAGCCTCGAGATTGGCTCCAACTACGAGCAGTACTTC
D gene: NA
V gene: TRBV5-4
clone size: NA
J gene: TRBJ2-7

CDR3 protein: CASSFRRSGNTIYF
CDR3 DNA: TGTGCCAGCAGCTTTCGGCGCTCTGGAAACACCATATATTTT
D gene: NA
V gene: TRBV5-8
clone size: NA
J gene: TRBJ1-3

CDR3 protein: CAWIRPRGSGNTIYF
CDR3 DNA: TGTGCCTGGATACGGCCCCGGGGCTCTGGAAACACCATATATTTT
D gene: NA
V gene: TRBV30
clone size: NA
J gene: TRBJ1-3

CDR3 protein: CASSRAGTGYDQPQHF
CDR3 DNA: TGTGCCAGCAGTCGCGCCGGGACAGGGTATGATCAGCCCCAGCATTTT
D gene: TRBD1
V gene: TRBV6-2/TRBV6-3
clone size: once
J gene: TRBJ1-5

CDR3 protein: CASSPTSVTDTQYF
CDR3 DNA: TGTGCCAGCAGCCCGACTAGTGTTACAGATACGCAGTATTTT
D gene: NA
V gene: TRBV4-2
clone size: NA
J gene: TRBJ2-3

CDR3 protein: CASSGQTNTGELFF
CDR3 DNA: TGTGCCAGCAGCGGACAGACGAACACCGGGGAGCTGTTTTTT
D gene: NA
V gene: TRBV28
clone size: NA
J gene: TRBJ2-2

CDR3 protein: CAWSEEGAQETQYF
CDR3 DNA: TGTGCCTGGAGCGAGGAGGGAGCTCAAGAGACCCAGTACTTC
D gene: NA
V gene: TRBV30
clone size: once
J gene: TRBJ2-5

CDR3 protein: CASSLVGAGELFF
CDR3 DNA: TGCGCCAGCAGCTTGGTGGGGGCCGGGGAGCTGTTTTTT
D gene: NA
V gene: TRBV5-1
clone size: NA
J gene: TRBJ2-2